The 21 T cell receptor beta chains in this list originate from one sample, sequenced in a study of identical twins. TCRdb re-derived calls from the 5' RACE reads in MiXCR, one entry per CDR3 protein. The sample holds 690,000 or so distinct CDR3 sequences, roughly 8% seen once. The data were also submitted as part of a second study, on yellow fever vaccine responses in identical twins.

The sequenced material came from PBMCs. Receptors originate from a woman between 18 and 30 years old in good health.

The V and J genes are TRBV6-2 or TRBV6-3 and TRBJ2-1, with TRBD2 matching 10 bases. Trimming at V came to 8 bases and at J to 0 bases, leaving 13 bases not matched to a gene. Germline CDR1 MNHEY, CDR2 SVGEGT. The CDR3 is 18 amino acids. The CDR3 reads CASEVAGGLASSYNEQFF. The CDR3 DNA reads TGTGCCAGCGAAGTTGCGGGGGGACTAGCGAGCTCCTACAATGAGCAGTTCTTC.

This clonotype occurred a few times. This rearrangement joins TRBV5-1 to TRBJ2-6, with 7 nucleotides matching TRBD1. After removal of 3 bases from V and 4 bases from J, the junction contained 4 bases not matched to a gene. Germline assignment: CDR1 SGHRS and CDR2 YFSETQ. This CDR3 spans 15 amino acids. The CDR3: CASSYDRAGANVLTF. The CDR3 DNA sequence: TGCGCCAGCAGCTATGACAGGGCCGGGGCCAACGTCCTGACTTTC.

The rearrangement joins TRBV20-1 to TRBJ2-5, with 15 bases fitting TRBD2. CDR3 length equals 16 residues. Germline trimming cut 5 bases from V and 5 bases from J; bases unmatched to any gene: 9. Germline CDR1 and CDR2: DFQATT and SNEGSKA (reference sequence). The CDR3 region has the DNA TGCAGTGCTGTGACGGGACTAGCGGGAGGTTGGGAGACCCAGTACTTC. This encodes CSAVTGLAGGWETQYF.

This sequence joins TRBV7-6 and TRBJ2-2, with TRBD1 matching 7 bases. Germline CDR1 reads SGHVS; CDR2 reads FNYEAQ. The CDR3 is made up of 17 amino acids. V gave up 5 bases and J gave up 4 bases; unmatched junction bases: 13. The CDR3 region is CASSRTSTGATTGELFF. CDR3 sequence (DNA): TGTGCCAGCAGCCGAACCTCAACAGGGGCTACCACCGGGGAGCTGTTTTTT.

This clonotype was counted at least ten times. The V and J genes are TRBV7-8 and TRBJ2-1, with D possibly being TRBD1 (6 bases). CDR1 and CDR2 (germline): SGHVS, FQNEAQ. The CDR3 loop spans 16 amino acids. V dropped 5 bases and J dropped 5 bases, with 19 bases sitting between them. The CDR3 sequence: CASSNEQGLPDNEQFF. As DNA, the CDR3 is TGTGCCAGCAGCAACGAACAGGGCCTGCCGGACAATGAGCAGTTCTTC.

The chain uses TRBV28 and TRBJ2-2; 11 nucleotides agree with TRBD2. This CDR3 contains 14 residues. The J segment lost 4 bases and the V segment lost 6 bases, leaving 1 base of the junction unmatched. The germline CDR1 and CDR2 sequences are MDHEN and SYDVKM. The CDR3 DNA reads as TGTGCCAGCAGACTAGCGGGAGTCACCGGGGAGCTGTTTTTT. Residues: CASRLAGVTGELFF.

The table lists this clonotype with many counts. The chain employs TRBV10-3 and TRBJ2-1; D is ambiguous. This CDR3 is 16 amino acids long. V lost 10 bases, J lost 4 bases, and 23 bases lay in between. The V gene's germline CDR1 is ENHRY and CDR2 SYGVKD. The CDR3 DNA sequence: TGTGCCACCCAACCATCTCACACCGCACTATACAATGAGCAGTTCTTC. It is translated as CATQPSHTALYNEQFF.

The chain is built from TRBV5-1 and TRBJ2-3; 10 nucleotides match TRBD2. Germline CDR1 reads SGHRS; CDR2 reads YFSETQ. Unmatched junction bases numbered 10, after V lost 7 bases and J lost 2 bases. The CDR3 totals 16 residues. The CDR3 here is CASRKRGGGITDTQYF. DNA of the CDR3: TGCGCCAGCCGAAAGCGGGGGGGCGGGATCACAGATACGCAGTATTTT.

This clonotype was counted many times. The chain couples TRBV7-3 to TRBJ2-2; possibly TRBD2 for D (5 bases). This CDR3 contains 18 residues. V lost 3 bases and J 2 bases, leaving 19 bases between the germline ends. Germline V lookup: CDR1 SGHTA, CDR2 FQGTGA. For the CDR3, the DNA is TGTGCCAGCAGCTTTGGGAGAACCGGACGGATAAACACCGGGGAGCTGTTTTTT. Protein product: CASSFGRTGRINTGELFF.

The CDR3, as DNA: TGTGCCAGCAGCCCAGAGGGGGACAGGGGGCAAGAGACCCAGTACTTC. The encoded protein is CASSPEGDRGQETQYF. The chain couples TRBV7-8 to TRBJ2-5; 11 bases match TRBD1. Trimming cost V 5 bases and J 2 bases; bases outside gene matches: 7. Germline V gene data show CDR1 as SGHVS and CDR2 as FQNEAQ. This CDR3 is built from 16 residues.

CDR3 coding DNA: TGTGCCAGCAGCCAAGAACGTCTAGCGGGGTTGAGGCAGTATTTT. Translated: CASSQERLAGLRQYF. The chain joins TRBV14 to TRBJ2-3; 9 bases are a match to TRBD2. The CDR3 consists of 15 residues. CDR1 is SGHDN, CDR2 FVKESK, per germline. V dropped 0 bases and J dropped 11; count of bases not matched to a gene: 9. The variable domain in full, with the rest retrieved from reference TRBV14 and TRBJ2-3, is EAGVTQFPSHSVIEKGQTVTLRCDPISGHDNLYWYRRVMGKEIKFLLHFVKESKQDESGMPNNRFLAERTGGTYSTLKVQPAELEDSGVYFCASSQERLAGLRQYFGPGTRLTVL.

V usage is TRBV5-1 and J usage is TRBJ2-1, with 8 bases fitting TRBD2. Germline values: CDR1 SGHRS, CDR2 YFSETQ. The CDR3 loop spans 14 amino acids. Trimming cost V 3 bases and J 6 bases; bases outside gene matches: 5. The CDR3 reads CASSYSGDINEQFF. The CDR3 bases are TGCGCCAGCAGCTATAGCGGGGACATCAATGAGCAGTTCTTC.

The rearrangement links TRBV5-1 to TRBJ2-7; D is perhaps TRBD1 (6 bases). The germline V and J ends were trimmed by 4 bases and 6 bases, with 14 bases remaining between them. From germline, CDR1 is SGHRS and CDR2 YFSETQ. The CDR3 has 13 residues. The chain's CDR3 is CASSRTVGSEQYF. CDR3 in DNA: TGCGCCAGCAGCCGGACAGTTGGGTCCGAGCAGTACTTC.

The chain combines TRBV10-3 with TRBJ2-1, with TRBD2 as a possible D gene (5 bases). The CDR3 consists of 16 residues. The germline gives CDR1 ENHRY, CDR2 SYGVKD. The germline V and J ends were trimmed by 0 bases and 4 bases, with 13 bases remaining between them. The CDR3 DNA is TGTGCCATCAGTGAGTCGATGGCGGGTGAATACAATGAGCAGTTCTTC. Translated: CAISESMAGEYNEQFF.

This clonotype appeared a single time. This chain connects TRBV6-4 to TRBJ2-5, with D tentatively TRBD2 (6 bases). V was clipped by 5 bases and J by 0 bases, with 16 bases between them. This CDR3 contains 16 residues. Germline CDR1 is MRHNA and CDR2 is SNTAGT. The CDR3 region has the DNA TGTGCCAGCAGTCCCCCGCTAGCGCGGTACCAAGAGACCCAGTACTTC. Its translation is CASSPPLARYQETQYF.

A note on this clonotype: At one of its ends the junction is not consistent with the germline gene, which may arise from a read error. The chain combines TRBV6-2 or TRBV6-3 with TRBJ2-7, with no clear D. The CDR3 totals 13 residues. Germline V gene lookup returns CDR1 MNHEY and CDR2 SVGEGT. CDR3 in DNA: TGTGCCAGCAGTCCAACCGACGGTTACGAGCTGTACTTC. Encoded protein: CASSPTDGYELYF.

The table lists this clonotype with a count of one. The chain combines TRBV20-1 with TRBJ2-2; tentatively, D is TRBD2 (5 bases). The V end was cut by 4 bases, the J end by 7 bases, with 13 bases between. This CDR3 comprises 13 residues. Germline V gene lookup returns CDR1 DFQATT and CDR2 SNEGSKA (reference sequence). CDR3 bases: TGCAGTGCTAATAGGGAGTGGGGCGGGGAGCTGTTTTTT. Its protein product is CSANREWGGELFF.

The sample holds many counts of this clonotype. This rearrangement joins TRBV10-3 to TRBJ1-4; 7 bases are shared with TRBD1. Germline-derived CDR1 and CDR2 are ENHRY and SYGVKD. V was pared by 3 bases and J by 2 bases, with 6 bases of the junction left unmatched. CDR3 length: 16 amino acids. CDR3 sequence: CAISDPTGATNEKLFF. CDR3 nucleotide sequence: TGTGCCATCAGTGACCCCACAGGGGCGACTAATGAAAAACTGTTTTTT.

The chain employs TRBV5-6 and TRBJ2-1; D perhaps matches TRBD2 (6 bases). The CDR3 is made up of 15 amino acids. V was trimmed by 4 bases and J by 8 bases, leaving 19 bases between them. Germline lookup yields CDR1 SGHDT and CDR2 YYEEEE. The DNA of the CDR3 is TGTGCCAGCAGCCGCCAGCCGGGAGTAGGACATGAGCAGTTCTTC. It specifies CASSRQPGVGHEQFF.

The chain carries TRBV24-1 and TRBJ2-6; the match to TRBD1 covers 8 bases. Unmatched junction bases numbered 8, after V lost 5 bases and J lost 3 bases. The V gene's germline CDR1 is KGHDR and CDR2 SFDVKD. The CDR3 spans 17 residues. The CDR3 DNA sequence: TGTGCCACCAGTGCCCGGACAGGGTGGCGTGGGGCCAACGTCCTGACTTTC. It is translated as CATSARTGWRGANVLTF.

This clonotype was counted a few times. The V gene is TRBV7-9, the J gene TRBJ2-1; D remains unclear. Trimming took 5 bases from V and 4 from J, leaving 3 bases between them. The CDR3 has 11 residues. CDR1 is SEHNR, CDR2 FQNEAQ, per germline (reference sequence). As DNA, the CDR3 is TGTGCCAGCAGCAAGTACAATGAGCAGTTCTTC. Protein product: CASSKYNEQFF.